The rows below give T cell receptor beta chains drawn from one sample of a study of blood T cell repertoires in COVID-19. The table came from immunoSEQ multiplex PCR; TCRdb's copy has only in-frame clones and leaves some out. The sample yields 150,000 to 200,000 clones, about nine tenths seen once. Sequencing used peripheral blood. Receptor source: a man aged 50-60 years with acute or convalescent COVID-19. Each CDR3 is given with its conserved first and last residue. D genes are given only for firm matches. Size tells how often a clone was seen (once, few, many) or the class of an expanded clone, and some rows leave it out.

clone size: once
J gene: TRBJ1-2
CDR3 length: 12
D gene: NA
V gene: TRBV28
CDR3 protein: CASSDRSEGYTF
CDR3 DNA: TGTGCCAGCAGTGACAGGTCGGAGGGCTACACCTTC

clone size: NA
J gene: TRBJ2-1
CDR3 length: 16
D gene: TRBD2
V gene: TRBV28
CDR3 protein: CASSLAGGLSYNEQFF
CDR3 DNA: TGTGCCAGCAGTTTAGCGGGAGGGCTCTCCTACAATGAGCAGTTCTTC

clone size: NA
J gene: TRBJ2-1
CDR3 length: 15
D gene: TRBD2
V gene: TRBV11-3
CDR3 protein: CASSLGEREYGEQFF
CDR3 DNA: TGTGCCAGCAGCTTGGGCGAGCGGGAGTACGGTGAGCAGTTCTTC

clone size: NA
J gene: TRBJ2-2
CDR3 length: 14
D gene: TRBD2
V gene: TRBV5-1
CDR3 protein: CASNDRRETGELFF
CDR3 DNA: TGCGCCAGTAACGACCGGCGGGAGACCGGGGAGCTGTTTTTT

clone size: NA
J gene: TRBJ1-1
CDR3 length: 13
D gene: NA
V gene: TRBV12-3/TRBV12-4
CDR3 protein: CASTQGTNTEAFF
CDR3 DNA: TGTGCCAGCACCCAGGGGACAAACACTGAAGCTTTCTTT

clone size: NA
J gene: TRBJ2-3
CDR3 length: 15
D gene: NA
V gene: TRBV7-2
CDR3 protein: CASSYDPSTGYTQYF
CDR3 DNA: TGTGCCAGCAGCTACGACCCGTCGACGGGGTATACGCAGTATTTT

clone size: NA
J gene: TRBJ1-6
CDR3 length: 17
D gene: TRBD1
V gene: TRBV28
CDR3 protein: CASSLLQGSSYNSPLHF
CDR3 DNA: TGTGCCAGCAGTTTACTACAGGGGAGCTCCTATAATTCACCCCTCCACTTT

clone size: NA
J gene: TRBJ2-1
CDR3 length: 15
D gene: TRBD2
V gene: TRBV27
CDR3 protein: CASRTQLAGYNEQFF
CDR3 DNA: TGTGCCAGCAGAACGCAACTAGCGGGGTACAATGAGCAGTTCTTC

clone size: NA
J gene: TRBJ2-1
CDR3 length: 15
D gene: TRBD2
V gene: TRBV15
CDR3 protein: CATSRGTSGMNEQFF
CDR3 DNA: TGTGCCACCAGCAGAGGTACTAGCGGGATGAATGAGCAGTTCTTC

clone size: few
J gene: TRBJ1-1
CDR3 length: 15
D gene: NA
V gene: TRBV18
CDR3 protein: CASSPPRQENTEAFF
CDR3 DNA: TGTGCCAGCTCACCACCGCGACAGGAGAACACTGAAGCTTTCTTT

clone size: NA
J gene: TRBJ1-3
CDR3 length: 15
D gene: TRBD1
V gene: TRBV28
CDR3 protein: CASKRGLFSGNTIYF
CDR3 DNA: TGTGCCAGCAAAAGGGGGCTATTCTCTGGAAACACCATATATTTT

clone size: NA
J gene: TRBJ2-1
CDR3 length: 19
D gene: NA
V gene: TRBV10-2
CDR3 protein: CASSEGQGPPGGGYNEQFF
CDR3 DNA: TGCGCCAGCAGTGAGGGGCAGGGGCCCCCGGGAGGAGGGTACAATGAGCAGTTCTTC

clone size: NA
J gene: TRBJ2-5
CDR3 length: 13
D gene: TRBD2
V gene: TRBV7-9
CDR3 protein: CASGGGRGETQYF
CDR3 DNA: TGTGCCAGCGGCGGCGGGAGAGGTGAGACCCAGTACTTC

clone size: NA
J gene: TRBJ1-2
CDR3 length: 16
D gene: TRBD1
V gene: TRBV27
CDR3 protein: CASSSTPGQGLYGYTF
CDR3 DNA: TGTGCCAGCAGTTCAACACCGGGACAGGGTCTTTATGGCTACACCTTC

clone size: NA
J gene: TRBJ2-1
CDR3 length: 19
D gene: NA
V gene: TRBV21-1
CDR3 protein: CASSKGGPWTSGPPGEQFF
CDR3 DNA: TGTGCCAGCAGCAAAGGGGGCCCCTGGACTAGCGGCCCGCCGGGTGAGCAGTTCTTC

clone size: NA
J gene: TRBJ2-2
CDR3 length: 15
D gene: NA
V gene: TRBV19
CDR3 protein: CASSIPGVNTGELFF
CDR3 DNA: TGTGCCAGTAGTATCCCGGGAGTCAACACCGGGGAGCTGTTTTTT

clone size: NA
J gene: TRBJ2-7
CDR3 length: 11
D gene: NA
V gene: TRBV12-3/TRBV12-4
CDR3 protein: CASSFLHEQYF
CDR3 DNA: TGTGCCAGCAGTTTTCTCCACGAGCAGTACTTC

clone size: NA
J gene: TRBJ2-3
CDR3 length: 15
D gene: NA
V gene: TRBV19
CDR3 protein: CASSIGGTYTDTQYF
CDR3 DNA: TGTGCCAGTAGTATAGGCGGGACGTACACAGATACGCAGTATTTT

clone size: NA
J gene: TRBJ2-5
CDR3 length: 15
D gene: TRBD1
V gene: TRBV24-1
CDR3 protein: CATSDWTGIGETQYF
CDR3 DNA: TGTGCCACCAGTGATTGGACAGGGATAGGGGAGACCCAGTACTTC

clone size: NA
J gene: TRBJ2-7
CDR3 length: 15
D gene: TRBD1
V gene: TRBV5-4
CDR3 protein: CASSTRTGVPHEQYF
CDR3 DNA: TGTGCCAGCAGCACTCGGACAGGGGTTCCCCACGAGCAGTACTTC

clone size: once
J gene: TRBJ1-2
CDR3 length: 17
D gene: TRBD1
V gene: TRBV3-1/TRBV3-2
CDR3 protein: CASSQGDRAFQPYGYTF
CDR3 DNA: TGTGCCAGCAGCCAAGGGGACAGGGCCTTCCAACCTTATGGCTACACCTTC

clone size: NA
J gene: TRBJ2-2
CDR3 length: 13
D gene: NA
V gene: TRBV19
CDR3 protein: CASSLWNTGELFF
CDR3 DNA: TGTGCCAGTAGTCTTTGGAACACCGGGGAGCTGTTTTTT

clone size: NA
J gene: TRBJ1-1
CDR3 length: 15
D gene: TRBD1
V gene: TRBV2
CDR3 protein: CASGQGAALYTEAFF
CDR3 DNA: TGTGCCAGCGGACAGGGGGCCGCTTTGTACACTGAAGCTTTCTTT

clone size: once
J gene: TRBJ2-7
CDR3 length: 14
D gene: NA
V gene: TRBV6-5
CDR3 protein: CASSLPGGMYEQYF
CDR3 DNA: TGTGCCAGCAGTCTGCCAGGGGGGATGTACGAGCAGTACTTC

clone size: NA
J gene: TRBJ2-7
CDR3 length: 14
D gene: NA
V gene: TRBV5-8
CDR3 protein: CASSFRQDLYEQYF
CDR3 DNA: TGTGCCAGCAGCTTCCGACAGGATCTCTACGAGCAGTACTTC

clone size: NA
J gene: TRBJ1-2
CDR3 length: 15
D gene: NA
V gene: TRBV7-8
CDR3 protein: CASSLRGILRYGYTF
CDR3 DNA: TGTGCCAGCAGCTTACGTGGCATTCTTCGCTATGGCTACACCTTC

clone size: NA
J gene: TRBJ1-2
CDR3 length: 19
D gene: NA
V gene: TRBV6-4
CDR3 protein: CASSDGGVELPGDNYGYTF
CDR3 DNA: TGTGCCAGCAGTGACGGGGGGGTAGAGCTGCCCGGGGATAACTATGGCTACACCTTC